This entry lists 14 T cell receptor beta chains sequenced from one sample in a study of regulatory T cells in long-lasting Graves disease. Time point reported: newly diagnosed GD, antithyroid drugs for less than 3 months. RNA isolated from PBMCs was used to make the TCR library. Assembly of TCR beta libraries relied on iRepertoire HTBI primers together with Arm-PCR of CDR3 regions. Via MiXCR, TCRdb re-called the multiplex PCR reads, giving one row per CDR3 protein. The data hold some 330,000 distinct CDR3 sequences, with about 11% observed a single time. This sample was also put to use in a study of T cells in Graves' hyperthyroidism and ophthalmopathy.

Source: peripheral blood mononuclear cells (PBMCs), taken at new diagnosis, from a patient treated with antithyroid drugs. The receptors originated from a woman between 18 and 30 years old with Graves disease.

In this sample, this clonotype turned up many times. This sequence joins TRBV14 and TRBJ2-1; D possibly corresponds to TRBD2 (7 bases). The CDR3 covers 15 residues. Germline lookup yields CDR1 SGHDN and CDR2 FVKESK. With 2 bases removed from V and 5 bases from J, the gap between germline ends came to 13 bases. CDR3 loop: CASSQWGGLDNEQFF. In DNA, the CDR3 is TGTGCCAGCAGCCAATGGGGGGGGCTCGACAATGAGCAGTTCTTC.

This clonotype was recorded many times. The chain has TRBV20-1 and TRBJ2-1, with 11 bases lining up with TRBD2. V trimming: 5 bases; J trimming: 0 bases; junction bases outside the gene matches: 15. The germline V gene encodes CDR1 DFQATT and CDR2 SNEGSKA (reference sequence). The CDR3 extends over 19 amino acids. CDR3 in DNA: TGCAGTGCTCCTCCGGGACTAGCGGAAATCCGAACCTCCTACAATGAGCAGTTCTTC. It is translated as CSAPPGLAEIRTSYNEQFF.

In this sample, this clonotype turned up many times. The chain employs TRBV15 and TRBJ2-6; 7 bases align to TRBD2. This CDR3 is built from 17 residues. Germline-derived CDR1 and CDR2 are LNHNV and YYDKDF (reference sequence). V lost 1 base, J lost 1 base, and 4 bases stayed unmatched. This CDR3 is CATSRVGGVSGANVLTF. DNA of the CDR3: TGTGCCACCAGCAGAGTTGGGGGGGTTTCTGGGGCCAACGTCCTGACTTTC.

This clonotype was observed many times. V and J are TRBV5-1 and TRBJ2-1; maybe TRBD1 (6 bases). The V gene's germline CDR1 is SGHRS and CDR2 YFSETQ. Between the trimmed V and J ends, which lost 4 bases and 4 bases, there was a span of 15 bases. This CDR3 is built from 15 residues. The DNA for the CDR3 is TGCGCCAGCAGCCTCGACAGGAGAGGGTACAATGAGCAGTTCTTC. It encodes CASSLDRRGYNEQFF.

This clonotype was seen repeatedly, ten times or more. The chain employs TRBV12-3 or TRBV12-4 and TRBJ2-3; perhaps TRBD2 as D (5 bases). CDR3 length: 15 amino acids. V lost 10 bases, J lost 2 bases, and 19 bases lay in between. The CDR3 DNA follows: TGTGCCACCCGCCGGGGAGTTCCGTCCACAGATACGCAGTATTTT. Amino acids: CATRRGVPSTDTQYF.

This clonotype was detected ten times or more. This chain uses TRBV6-2 or TRBV6-3 with TRBJ1-1; D may be TRBD1 (5 bases). Germline-derived CDR1 and CDR2 are MNHEY and SVGEGT. V was cut by 2 bases and J by 5 bases, with 15 bases left in between. This CDR3 contains 15 residues. CDR3 residues: CASSYEGALRTEAFF. CDR3 bases: TGTGCCAGCAGTTACGAAGGGGCCCTGCGGACTGAAGCTTTCTTT.

This clonotype was seen many times. This rearrangement joins TRBV20-1 to TRBJ1-2; no clear D gene. The germline V gene encodes CDR1 DFQATT and CDR2 SNEGSKA (reference sequence). V dropped 1 base and J dropped 2 bases, with 17 bases sitting between them. This CDR3 is 16 amino acids long. The CDR3 loop reads CSARVKFPDQNYGYTF. The CDR3 DNA is TGCAGTGCTAGAGTAAAGTTCCCGGACCAGAACTATGGCTACACCTTC.

This clonotype was observed a few times. This chain links TRBV20-1 with TRBJ2-5, with D possibly being TRBD1 or TRBD2 (6 bases each). The CDR3 is 16 amino acids. Germline V gives CDR1 DFQATT, CDR2 SNEGSKA (reference sequence). V dropped 5 bases and J dropped 3 bases, with 22 bases sitting between them. In DNA, the CDR3 is TGCAGTGCTCTCTTCCGGGGGCGAGGGTGGGAAGAGACCCAGTACTTC. Protein product: CSALFRGRGWEETQYF.

There are many counts of this clonotype. This chain connects TRBV20-1 to TRBJ2-1; TRBD1 matches 9 bases. J lost 5 bases, V lost 3 bases, and 5 bases had no gene match. The CDR3 runs to 14 residues. CDR1 is DFQATT, CDR2 SNEGSKA, per germline (reference sequence). DNA for the CDR3: TGCAGTGCTAGTCGGGACAGGGCGCACAATGAGCAGTTCTTC. Translation: CSASRDRAHNEQFF.

This clonotype showed up many times. The gene calls are TRBV18 and TRBJ1-1; 7 bases are a match to TRBD1. Per germline, CDR1 KGHSH and CDR2 LQKENI. The CDR3 loop spans 15 amino acids. The V and J ends lost 4 bases and 4 bases, in that order; junction bases with no gene match: 9. CDR3 loop: CASSRGTEVGTEAFF. Written as DNA, the CDR3 is TGTGCCAGCTCACGGGGGACAGAGGTAGGCACTGAAGCTTTCTTT. The full variable domain, completed using reference TRBV18 and TRBJ1-1, is NAGVMQNPRHLVRRRGQEARLRCSPMKGHSHVYWYRQLPEEGLKFMVYLQKENIIDESGMPKERFSAEFPKEGPSILRIQQVVRGDSAAYFCASSRGTEVGTEAFFGQGTRLTVV.

At least ten counts were recorded for this clonotype. The chain links TRBV20-1 to TRBJ2-2; 8 nucleotides match TRBD1. Germline V lookup: CDR1 DFQATT, CDR2 SNEGSKA (reference sequence). The V gene end was trimmed by 4 bases and the J gene end by 4 bases; junction bases not matched to a gene: 5. This CDR3 has 14 residues. The CDR3 loop is CSATFRGLTGELFF. DNA for the CDR3: TGCAGTGCTACTTTCAGGGGGCTCACCGGGGAGCTGTTTTTT.

There are many counts of this clonotype. The rearrangement links TRBV7-2 to TRBJ2-7; no firm D call. The V end lost 3 bases, the J end lost 1 base, and 7 bases lay between the germline ends. Germline assignment: CDR1 SGHTA and CDR2 FQGNSA. This CDR3 region has 13 residues. The CDR3 sequence: CASSLMESYEQYV. The DNA for the CDR3 is TGTGCCAGCAGCTTGATGGAGTCCTACGAGCAGTACGTC.

There are a few counts of this clonotype. The V and J genes are TRBV6-1 and TRBJ2-3, with TRBD2 matching over 11 bases. With 6 bases clipped from V and 2 bases from J, the junction kept 10 bases outside the gene matches. The germline CDR1 and CDR2 sequences are MNHNS and SASEGT. The CDR3 length is 17 residues. The DNA for the CDR3 is TGTGCCAGCAGACCCTTTGGGACTAGCGGACCCACAGATACGCAGTATTTT. Protein: CASRPFGTSGPTDTQYF.

This clonotype was seen ten or more times. The chain employs TRBV2 and TRBJ1-2; D perhaps matches TRBD1 (6 bases). V was trimmed by 8 bases and J by 4 bases, leaving 26 bases between them. Germline lookup yields CDR1 SNHLY and CDR2 FYNNEI. The length of the CDR3 is 17 residues. The CDR3 reads CASSRRGHSLAGYGYTF. The CDR3 bases are TGTGCCAGCTCCAGACGGGGACATTCATTAGCGGGCTATGGCTACACCTTC.